The 25 T cell receptor beta chains in this list originate from one sample, sequenced in a study of CD8+ T cells in alopecia areata. Reverse transcribed after extraction, RNA yielded cDNA as the sequencing template. The repertoire was sequenced with immunoSEQ multiplex PCR; TCRdb's copy has only in-frame clones and lacks some. The table records 150,000 or so clones, approximately 86% of them present only once. Treatment of the sample: oral pan-JAK inhibitor, 5-10 mg twice daily. The input for sequencing was CD8+ T cells sorted from blood, taken at week 4, from a patient treated with tofacitinib. The receptors were gathered from a human donor with alopecia areata.

The chain joins TRBV29-1 to TRBJ2-7; D possibly corresponds to TRBD2 (6 bases). The germline V and J ends were trimmed by 3 bases and 1 base, with 19 bases remaining between them. The CDR3 is 16 residues long. In germline, CDR1 is SQVTM, CDR2 ANQGSEA. The CDR3 DNA sequence: TGCAGCGTTGAGACCGAGGCTAGCGTCTTTTCCTACGAGCAGTACTTC. Protein product: CSVETEASVFSYEQYF.

This chain connects TRBV5-8 to TRBJ2-3, with 9 bases fitting TRBD2. The ends lost 4 bases at V and 2 bases at J; junction bases unmatched: 8. CDR3 length: 16 residues. The germline V gene has CDR1 SGHTS and CDR2 YDEGEE. The CDR3 coding sequence is TGTGCCAGCAGCCCCGGGACTAGCTTCATCACAGATACGCAGTATTTT. Translating it yields CASSPGTSFITDTQYF.

The chain carries TRBV4-2 and TRBJ2-1; a possible D gene is TRBD2 (6 bases). The CDR3 extends over 12 amino acids. The V gene lost 3 bases and the J gene lost 15 bases, with 15 bases spanning the gap. In germline, CDR1 is LGHNA, CDR2 YNFKEQ. The CDR3 bases are TGTGCCAGCAGCCAGGGGGACTTTGGTCGGTTCTTC. As protein: CASSQGDFGRFF.

The chain is built from TRBV5-1 and TRBJ2-1; TRBD1 matches at 7 bases. V gave up 0 bases and J gave up 7 bases; unmatched junction bases: 4. The germline CDR1 and CDR2 sequences are SGHRS and YFSETQ. CDR3 length: 14 amino acids. The CDR3 region has the DNA TGCGCCAGCAGCTTGGCGACAGGGAAAAATGAGCAGTTCTTC. Protein sequence: CASSLATGKNEQFF. Drawing the rest from reference TRBV5-1 and TRBJ2-1, the complete variable domain is KAGVTQTPRYLIKTRGQQVTLSCSPISGHRSVSWYQQTPGQGLQFLFEYFSETQRNKGNFPGRFSGRQFSNSRSEMNVSTLELGDSALYLCASSLATGKNEQFFGPGTRLTVL.

The genes are TRBV27 and TRBJ2-1; TRBD2 matches at 8 bases. There are 14 residues in the CDR3. With V trimmed by 3 bases and J by 9 bases, 7 bases remained unmatched. Germline CDR1 MNHEY, CDR2 SMNVEV (reference sequence). DNA for the CDR3: TGTGCCAGCAGTTTTGGTAGCGGGACCGGTGAGCAGTTCTTC. Translating it yields CASSFGSGTGEQFF.

V and J are TRBV14 and TRBJ2-7; D tentatively reads TRBD1 or TRBD2 (5 bases each). In germline, CDR1 is SGHDN, CDR2 FVKESK. The ends were cut back, 4 bases at V and 0 bases at J, with 13 bases in the middle. The length of the CDR3 is 15 residues. The CDR3: CASSRTGTHSYEQYF. The CDR3 bases are TGTGCCAGCAGCCGGACCGGGACCCACTCCTACGAGCAGTACTTC.

V usage is TRBV9 and J usage is TRBJ2-3, with TRBD1 identical over 9 bases. CDR1 and CDR2 (germline): SGDLS, YYNGEE. There are 16 residues in the CDR3. V lost 5 bases to trimming and J lost 3 bases; unmatched junction nucleotides: 10. The CDR3 DNA reads TGTGCCAGCAGTGAGGATACAGGGGGCGTAACAGATACGCAGTATTTT. Its translation is CASSEDTGGVTDTQYF.

J is TRBJ2-7 and V is TRBV2, with unresolved D. Germline CDR1 reads SNHLY; CDR2 reads FYNNEI. This CDR3 spans 11 amino acids. The V end lost 6 bases, the J end lost 3 bases, and 6 bases lay between the germline ends. DNA for the CDR3: TGTGCCAGCAGCCCCTTCTACGAGCAGTACTTC. It codes for CASSPFYEQYF.

The sample holds a few counts of this clone. This CDR3 is also generated by other DNA sequences in the sample. V usage is TRBV4-1 and J usage is TRBJ2-1; 11 bases fit TRBD2. Per germline, CDR1 MGHRA and CDR2 YSYEKL. The J segment lost 10 bases and the V segment lost 1 base, leaving 0 bases of the junction unmatched. CDR3 length equals 13 residues. DNA for the CDR3: TGCGCCAGCAGCCAAGGACTAGCGGGGGAGCAGTTCTTC. Its protein is CASSQGLAGEQFF.

The genes are TRBV2 and TRBJ1-4; D possibly corresponds to TRBD1 (6 bases). The CDR3 contains 15 residues. Germline V gene data show CDR1 as SNHLY and CDR2 as FYNNEI. Deletions cut 6 bases from V and 6 bases from J, with 17 bases between. As DNA, the CDR3 is TGTGCCAGCAGAGACCGACAGAGGGGGGATGAAAAACTGTTTTTT. It yields the protein CASRDRQRGDEKLFF.

The V and J genes are TRBV5-1 and TRBJ2-2; TRBD2 might be the D (6 bases). This CDR3 has 14 residues. Germline V gene lookup returns CDR1 SGHRS and CDR2 YFSETQ. Trimming took 4 bases from V and 7 from J, leaving 14 bases between them. Here the CDR3 reads CASSRDSSFGELFF. CDR3 nucleotides: TGCGCCAGCAGCAGGGACTCAAGCTTCGGGGAGCTGTTTTTT.

In regard to this clone: The identical CDR3 is also encoded by other nucleotide sequences in the sample. This sequence joins TRBV2 and TRBJ2-7, with a weak D call TRBD2 (5 bases). V was shortened by 8 bases and J by 6 bases, with 8 bases between the two germline ends. CDR3 length: 10 residues. CDR1 SNHLY and CDR2 FYNNEI come from the germline V gene. CDR3 nucleotide sequence: TGTGCCAGCCGGGGTGGCGAGCAGTACTTC. This encodes CASRGGEQYF.

The V and J genes are TRBV13 and TRBJ1-1; 10 bases are a match to TRBD1. The CDR3 runs to 13 residues. Germline V CDR1 and CDR2: PRHDT, FYEKMQ (reference sequence). V trimming: 5 bases; J trimming: 7 bases; junction bases outside the gene matches: 4. As DNA, the CDR3 is TGTGCCAGCAGCCCGGGACAGGGGCTTGAAGCTTTCTTT. Its protein is CASSPGQGLEAFF. The whole variable domain, remainder taken from reference TRBV13 and TRBJ1-1, is AAGVIQSPRHLIKEKRETATLKCYPIPRHDTVYWYQQGPGQDPQFLISFYEKMQSDKGSIPDRFSAQQFSDYHSELNMSSLELGDSALYFCASSPGQGLEAFFGQGTRLTVV.

This chain connects TRBV6-5 to TRBJ2-2, with 7 bases that match TRBD1. The CDR3 length is 15 residues. Germline CDR1 reads MNHEY; CDR2 reads SVGAGI. J gave up 2 bases and V 5 bases, and 5 bases lay outside the gene matches. CDR3 coding DNA: TGTGCCAGCAGTCCAGGGACAGCAAACACCGGGGAGCTGTTTTTT. Translating gives CASSPGTANTGELFF.

This chain joins TRBV7-6 and TRBJ2-7, with 9 nucleotides matching TRBD2. Germline V gene sequence: CDR1 SGHVS, CDR2 FNYEAQ. V lost 5 bases to trimming and J lost 5 bases; unmatched junction nucleotides: 7. CDR3 size: 14 residues. The CDR3 DNA is TGTGCCAGCAGCCTCGGGACTAGCTTCGACGAGCAGTACTTC. Amino acid sequence: CASSLGTSFDEQYF.

The table lists this clone with a count of one. The sample contains more than one DNA sequence encoding this CDR3. The chain uses TRBV9 and TRBJ2-7; 8 bases match TRBD1. From germline, CDR1 is SGDLS and CDR2 YYNGEE. The CDR3 extends over 13 amino acids. The V gene end was trimmed by 4 bases and the J gene end by 3 bases; junction bases not matched to a gene: 3. The CDR3 sequence: CASSPGTGYEQYF. The CDR3 nucleotides read TGTGCCAGCAGCCCAGGGACAGGCTACGAGCAGTACTTC.

The chain couples TRBV4-1 to TRBJ1-2, with D maybe TRBD1 (5 bases). Germline V gives CDR1 MGHRA, CDR2 YSYEKL. The CDR3 is made up of 14 amino acids. Trimming stripped 0 bases from V and 4 bases from J, with 9 bases between. The CDR3 protein is CASSQDDGTYGYTF. CDR3 DNA sequence: TGCGCCAGCAGCCAAGACGACGGGACCTATGGCTACACCTTC.

This chain joins TRBV29-1 and TRBJ2-7, with D tentatively TRBD1 (5 bases). Between the trimmed V and J ends, which lost 0 bases and 6 bases, there was a span of 9 bases. This CDR3 has 12 residues. Germline V lookup: CDR1 SQVTM, CDR2 ANQGSEA. The CDR3 protein is CSVEDRTSEQYF. The CDR3 nucleotides are TGCAGCGTTGAAGATCGGACAAGCGAGCAGTACTTC.

This clone has only one observation. This sequence joins TRBV7-6 and TRBJ2-3; D tentatively reads TRBD1 or TRBD2 (5 bases each). Trimming left V 5 bases short and J 2 bases short, with 14 bases between. The CDR3 is 15 amino acids. CDR1 and CDR2 from the germline V gene are SGHVS and FNYEAQ. The DNA for the CDR3 is TGTGCCAGCAGCCGAATAGGGGAGCTCACAGATACGCAGTATTTT. Residues: CASSRIGELTDTQYF.

This chain joins TRBV7-9 and TRBJ1-6; 8 bases are a match to TRBD1. From germline, CDR1 is SEHNR and CDR2 FQNEAQ (reference sequence). With 3 bases clipped from V and 7 bases from J, the junction kept 2 bases outside the gene matches. The CDR3 runs to 14 residues. The CDR3 DNA reads as TGTGCCAGCAGCTTGACAGGGGCGAATTCACCCCTCCACTTT. The encoded protein is CASSLTGANSPLHF.

The chain employs TRBV27 and TRBJ2-7; the D gene could be TRBD1 or TRBD2 (5 bases each). Trimming took off 4 bases at V and 3 bases at J, with 13 bases between the two ends. Germline-derived CDR1 and CDR2 are MNHEY and SMNVEV (reference sequence). This CDR3 contains 14 residues. The CDR3 here is CASSSNRDHYEQYF. CDR3 sequence (DNA): TGTGCCAGCAGTTCGAACCGGGACCACTACGAGCAGTACTTC.

V usage is TRBV2 and J usage is TRBJ2-3; possible D gene TRBD1, 5 bases. With 9 bases removed from V and 6 bases from J, the gap between germline ends came to 10 bases. CDR1 and CDR2 from the germline V gene are SNHLY and FYNNEI. This CDR3 has 11 amino acids. CDR3 residues: CASPGADTQYF. The CDR3 DNA sequence: TGTGCCAGTCCTGGGGCCGATACGCAGTATTTT.

The chain has TRBV7-2 and TRBJ2-1; the match to TRBD2 covers 13 bases. The CDR3 spans 15 residues. The germline CDR1 and CDR2 sequences are SGHTA and FQGNSA. V was pared by 6 bases and J by 12 bases, with 11 bases of the junction left unmatched. CDR3 DNA sequence: TGTGCCAGCAGAAATGGACTAGCGGGGGCTCAAGGGCAGTTCTTC. This translates into CASRNGLAGAQGQFF.

This clone was seen only once. The V call is TRBV28, the J call TRBJ2-7; D gene uncertain. Germline V gene lookup returns CDR1 MDHEN and CDR2 SYDVKM. This CDR3 is 11 amino acids long. Trimming cost V 6 bases and J 7 bases, with 10 bases left between them. The CDR3 DNA reads TGTGCCAGCAGCCGTTTCGAAGAGCAGTACTTC. Its translation: CASSRFEEQYF.

The chain recombines TRBV30 with TRBJ2-3; D remains ambiguous. Germline CDR1 and CDR2: GTSNPN and SVGIG (reference sequence). The CDR3 consists of 11 residues. V was shortened by 4 bases and J by 2 bases, with 4 bases between the two germline ends. CDR3: CAWTNTDTQYF. CDR3 nucleotide sequence: TGTGCCTGGACTAACACAGATACGCAGTATTTT.